This T cell receptor (beta chain) was sequenced during a study of blood T cell repertoires in COVID-19 (dated by TCRdb to the early 2020s). Background for the entire study: Samples covering the acute and convalescent phases of COVID-19 were provided by collaborators in the United States, Italy and Spain. The prospective study material was composed of cDNA or gDNA derived from T cells, B-cell-depleted T cells, or PBMCs. Deeply sampled blood TCRbeta repertoires from subjects exposed to, actively infected with, or recovered from COVID-19 were included in the dataset. Samples were obtained from the ongoing ImmuneRACE study (first 160 participants) and from over 1,000 subjects provided by 6 global collaborators. Where available, HLA class I and class II types were obtained from metadata supplied by the sample provider rather than from assay-based typing. The repertoires were released in a freely available public database intended as a resource for research on the immune response to SARS-CoV-2. Nearly every sample came with metadata listing a de-identified subject ID, COVID-19 status, age in years and sex.

Turning to this clone: The antigen this receptor binds is unknown. Within one base of it there is no much larger clone, and no base qualities were kept.

Each collaborating institution followed its own protocols to collect whole blood in K2EDTA tubes. For TCRbeta analysis, collaborators shipped samples as frozen whole blood, isolated PBMCs, or DNA extracted from either of those sample types. Points the paper makes about the study in general: Clinical and demographic metadata were provided uncurated, with the amount varying by source and participant.

TCRbeta CDR3 regions were amplified from genomic DNA by means of the immunoSEQ Assay, a bias-controlled multiplex PCR. As for how the authors treated the data: The number of nucleated cells in each sample was estimated by amplification of reference gene primers within the assay. To quantify the absolute abundance of each unique TCRbeta CDR3 rearrangement, sequence reads were collapsed and filtered. For each sample, productive Simpson clonality was calculated by taking the square root of Simpson's diversity index across productive rearrangements. This is the immuneACCESS table as TCRdb keeps it, with only in-frame sequences that have V and J called. A part of the clones is gone; compared with another copy, unresolved V genes explain less than half, and the rest is unexplained. V, J and clone size are taken as reported in that table, and D and trimming were inferred from the DNA itself. This sample is represented by about 81,000 clones; around 90% of them were singletons. The ten largest clonotypes hold approximately 7.4% of the sample.

CDR1 and CDR2 were assigned from the germline V gene as SGHTA and FQGNSA. Trimming removed 5 bases from V and 3 bases from J; the gene matches leave 7 bases unexplained. Reading from cysteine to phenylalanine, the CDR3 counts 14 amino acids. The DNA shown is the 42-base CDR3, in frame from base 1. This TCR was recovered from a man between 65 and 85 years old with acute or convalescent COVID-19. The sample consisted of peripheral blood. Here the chain combines TRBV7-2 and TRBJ2-7; TRBD2 fits 7 bases in the junction. Here is the DNA: TGTGCCAGCAGCAAGACCCCGGGGGGCTACGAGCAGTACTTC. It codes for CASSKTPGGYEQYF.